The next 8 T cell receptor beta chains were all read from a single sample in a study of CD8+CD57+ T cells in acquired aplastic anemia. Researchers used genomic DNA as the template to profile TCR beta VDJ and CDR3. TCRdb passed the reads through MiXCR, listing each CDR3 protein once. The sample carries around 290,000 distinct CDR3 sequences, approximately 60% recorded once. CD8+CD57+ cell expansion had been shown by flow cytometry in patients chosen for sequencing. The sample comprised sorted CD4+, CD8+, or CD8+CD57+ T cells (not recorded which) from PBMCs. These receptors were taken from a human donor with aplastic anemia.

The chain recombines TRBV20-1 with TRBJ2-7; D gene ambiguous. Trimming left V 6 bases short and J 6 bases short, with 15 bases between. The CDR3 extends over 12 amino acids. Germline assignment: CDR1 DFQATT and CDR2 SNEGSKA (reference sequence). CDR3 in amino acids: CSAMADTLEQYF. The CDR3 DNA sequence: TGCAGTGCGATGGCCGACACTCTCGAGCAGTACTTC.

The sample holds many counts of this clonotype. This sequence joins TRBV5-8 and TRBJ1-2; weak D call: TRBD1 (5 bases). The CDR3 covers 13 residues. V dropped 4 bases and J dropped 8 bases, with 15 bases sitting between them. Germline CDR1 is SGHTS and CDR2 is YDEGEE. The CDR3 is CASSNTGLGGYTF. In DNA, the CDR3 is TGTGCCAGCAGCAACACAGGCCTCGGGGGCTACACCTTC.

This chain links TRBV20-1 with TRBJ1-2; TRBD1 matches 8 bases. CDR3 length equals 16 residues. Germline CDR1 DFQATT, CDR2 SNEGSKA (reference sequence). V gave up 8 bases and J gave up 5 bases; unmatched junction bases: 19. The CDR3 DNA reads TGCAGTTACCCCACCCTCGGGACAGGCGGAAAATATGGCTACACCTTC. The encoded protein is CSYPTLGTGGKYGYTF.

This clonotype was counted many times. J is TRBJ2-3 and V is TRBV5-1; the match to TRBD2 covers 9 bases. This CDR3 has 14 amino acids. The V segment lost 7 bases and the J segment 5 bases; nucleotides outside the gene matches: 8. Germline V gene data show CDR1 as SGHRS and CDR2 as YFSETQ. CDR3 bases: TGCGCCAGCTCCAGGGCGGGAGGGGTAGATACGCAGTATTTT. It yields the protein CASSRAGGVDTQYF.

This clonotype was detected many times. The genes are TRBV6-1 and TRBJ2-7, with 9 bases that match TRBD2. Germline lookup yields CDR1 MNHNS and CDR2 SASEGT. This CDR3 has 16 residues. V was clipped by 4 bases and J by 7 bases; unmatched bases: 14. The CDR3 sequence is CASSGRSSGILGEQYF. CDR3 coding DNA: TGTGCCAGCAGTGGTAGGTCTAGCGGGATTCTAGGGGAGCAGTACTTC.

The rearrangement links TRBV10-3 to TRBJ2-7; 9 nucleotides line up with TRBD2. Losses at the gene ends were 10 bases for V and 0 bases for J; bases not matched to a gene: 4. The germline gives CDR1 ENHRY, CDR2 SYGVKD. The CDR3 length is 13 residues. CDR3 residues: CATAGGISYEQYF. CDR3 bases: TGTGCCACCGCGGGGGGGATCTCCTACGAGCAGTACTTC.

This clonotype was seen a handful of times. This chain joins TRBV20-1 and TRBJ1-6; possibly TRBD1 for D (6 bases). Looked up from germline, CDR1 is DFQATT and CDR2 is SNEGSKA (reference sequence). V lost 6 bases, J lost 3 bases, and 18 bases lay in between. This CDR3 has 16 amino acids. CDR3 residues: CSARPGEEGYNSPLHF. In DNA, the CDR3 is TGCAGTGCCAGGCCAGGGGAGGAGGGCTATAATTCACCCCTCCACTTT.

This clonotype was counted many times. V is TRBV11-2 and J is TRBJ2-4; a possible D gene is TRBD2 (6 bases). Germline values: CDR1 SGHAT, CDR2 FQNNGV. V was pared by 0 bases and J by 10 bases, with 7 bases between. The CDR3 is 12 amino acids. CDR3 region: CASSLEGGIQYF. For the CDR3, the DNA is TGTGCCAGCAGCTTAGAGGGGGGTATTCAGTACTTC.